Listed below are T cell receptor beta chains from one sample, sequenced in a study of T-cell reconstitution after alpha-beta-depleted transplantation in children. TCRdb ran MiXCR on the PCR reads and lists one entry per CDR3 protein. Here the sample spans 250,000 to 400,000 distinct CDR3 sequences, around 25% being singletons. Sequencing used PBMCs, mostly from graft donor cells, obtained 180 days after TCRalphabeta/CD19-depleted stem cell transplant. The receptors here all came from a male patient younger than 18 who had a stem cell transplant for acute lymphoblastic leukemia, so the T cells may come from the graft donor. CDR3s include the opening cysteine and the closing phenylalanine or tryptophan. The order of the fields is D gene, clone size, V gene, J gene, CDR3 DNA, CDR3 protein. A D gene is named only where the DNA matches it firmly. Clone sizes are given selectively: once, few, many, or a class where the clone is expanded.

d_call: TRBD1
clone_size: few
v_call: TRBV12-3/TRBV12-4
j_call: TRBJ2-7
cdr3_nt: TGTGCCAGCAGTCCCTACTGGGACAGCCCCTACGAGCAGTACTTC
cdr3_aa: CASSPYWDSPYEQYF

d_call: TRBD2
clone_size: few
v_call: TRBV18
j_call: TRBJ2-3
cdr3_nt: TGTGCCAGCTCACCCGGCCGGGAGGTGCAGTATTTT
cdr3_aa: CASSPGREVQYF

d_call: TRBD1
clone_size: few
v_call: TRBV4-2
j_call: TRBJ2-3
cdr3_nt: TGTGCCAGCAGCCACCCGAGACAGGGGTTCGGCACAGATACGCAGTATTTT
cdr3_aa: CASSHPRQGFGTDTQYF

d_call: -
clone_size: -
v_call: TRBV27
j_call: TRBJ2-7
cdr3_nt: TGTGCCAGCAGTTTGGGAGTAGCCCTCTACGAGCAGTACTTC
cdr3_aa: CASSLGVALYEQYF

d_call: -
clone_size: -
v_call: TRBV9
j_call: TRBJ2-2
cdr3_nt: TGTGCCAGCAGCGTAGTCACTGGGGAGATGTTTTTT
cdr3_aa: CASSVVTGEMFF

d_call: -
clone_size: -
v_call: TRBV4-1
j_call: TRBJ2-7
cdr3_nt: TGCGCCAGCAGCCAAGATTTACAGGAGAGCTCCTACGAGCAGTACTTC
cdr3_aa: CASSQDLQESSYEQYF

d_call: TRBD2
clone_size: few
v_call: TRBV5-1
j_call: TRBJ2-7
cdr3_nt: TGCGCCAGCAGCTTGGGCCTAGCGGGAGGGCCCTCCTACGAGCAGTACTTC
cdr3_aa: CASSLGLAGGPSYEQYF

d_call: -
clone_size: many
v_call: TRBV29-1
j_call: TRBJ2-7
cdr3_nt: TGCAGCGTTGAAGTCCCTCGACGGGGTTCGTACGAGCAGTACTTC
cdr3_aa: CSVEVPRRGSYEQYF

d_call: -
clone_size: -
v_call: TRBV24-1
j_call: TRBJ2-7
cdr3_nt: TGTGCCACCAGTGATTATCAGGGATACGAGCAGTACTTC
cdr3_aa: CATSDYQGYEQYF

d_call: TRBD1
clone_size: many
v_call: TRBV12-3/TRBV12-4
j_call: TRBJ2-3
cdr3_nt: TGTGCCAGCAGTTTACGACAGGGGAAAGATACGCAGTATTTT
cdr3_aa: CASSLRQGKDTQYF

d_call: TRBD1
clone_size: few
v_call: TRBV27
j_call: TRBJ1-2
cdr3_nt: TGTGCCAGCAGTTCCTGGGACAGGGTCCCCTATGGCTACACCTTC
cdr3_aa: CASSSWDRVPYGYTF

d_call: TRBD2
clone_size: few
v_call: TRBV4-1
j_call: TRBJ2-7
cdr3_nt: TGCGCCAGCAGCCCGGGACTAGCGGGAGGGCCGGAGCAGTACTTC
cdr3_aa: CASSPGLAGGPEQYF

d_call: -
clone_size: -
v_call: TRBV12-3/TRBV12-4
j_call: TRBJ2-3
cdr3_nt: TGTGCCAGCAGTTTAAGTCCTGCAGCGCAGTATTTT
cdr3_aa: CASSLSPAAQYF

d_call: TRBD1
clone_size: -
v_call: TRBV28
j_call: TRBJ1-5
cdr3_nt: TGTGCCAGCAGTCCTGGGACAGGACCTAATCAGCCCCAGCATTTT
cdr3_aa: CASSPGTGPNQPQHF

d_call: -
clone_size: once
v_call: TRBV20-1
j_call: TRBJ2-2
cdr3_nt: TGCAGTGCTAGTGCTTGGGCATCGAACACCGGGGAGCTGTTTTTT
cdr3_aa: CSASAWASNTGELFF

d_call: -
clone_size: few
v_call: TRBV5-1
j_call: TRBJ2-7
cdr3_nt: TGCGCCAGCAGCTGGACCGGGGGAGAGCAGTACTTC
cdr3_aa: CASSWTGGEQYF

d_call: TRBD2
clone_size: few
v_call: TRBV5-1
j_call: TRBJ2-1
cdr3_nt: TGCGCCAGCAGTTTTCTAGCGGATTCCTACAATGAGCAGTTCTTC
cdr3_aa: CASSFLADSYNEQFF

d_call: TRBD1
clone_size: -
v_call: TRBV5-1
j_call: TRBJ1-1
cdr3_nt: TGCGCCAGCAGCCTTCATAGGGGGACAGGGGGCCTAAATCCACTCATGAACACTGAAGCTTTCTTT
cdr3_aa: CASSLHRGTGGLNPLMNTEAFF

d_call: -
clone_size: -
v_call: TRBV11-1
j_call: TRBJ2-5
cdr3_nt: TGTGCCAGCAGTTTGCTCTTCGGGATAGGTCAAGAGACCCAGTACTTC
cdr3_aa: CASSLLFGIGQETQYF

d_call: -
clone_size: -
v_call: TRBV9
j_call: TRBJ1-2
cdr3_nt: TGTGCCAGCAGCGTAGCCAGGGTAACGGCCTATGGCTACACCTTC
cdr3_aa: CASSVARVTAYGYTF

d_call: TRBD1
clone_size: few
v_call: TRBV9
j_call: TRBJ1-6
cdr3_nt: TGTGCCAGCAGCGTAGGAGGGGGCCCCGATTCACCCCTCCACTTT
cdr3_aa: CASSVGGGPDSPLHF

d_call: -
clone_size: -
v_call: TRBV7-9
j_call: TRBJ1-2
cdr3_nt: TGTGCCAGCAGCTTAATGGCGGGGTCAGCTAACTATGGCTACACCTTC
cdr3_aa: CASSLMAGSANYGYTF

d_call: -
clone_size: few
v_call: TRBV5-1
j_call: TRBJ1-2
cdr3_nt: TGCGCCAGCAGCTCGACCCCTGACGGAGACTATGGCTACACCTTC
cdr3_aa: CASSSTPDGDYGYTF

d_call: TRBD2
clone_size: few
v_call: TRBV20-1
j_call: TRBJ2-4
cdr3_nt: TGCAGTGCTACTAGCGGGAGGGCCGTAGCCAAAAACATTCAGTACTTC
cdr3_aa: CSATSGRAVAKNIQYF

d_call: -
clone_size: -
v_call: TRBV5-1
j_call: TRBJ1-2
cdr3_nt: TGCGCCAGCAGCTTGGTTGGGGGAAGAAACTATGGCTACACCTTC
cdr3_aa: CASSLVGGRNYGYTF

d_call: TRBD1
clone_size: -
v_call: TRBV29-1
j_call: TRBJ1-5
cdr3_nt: TGCAGCGTTGCGATGACAGGGGATCAGCCCCAGCATTTT
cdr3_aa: CSVAMTGDQPQHF

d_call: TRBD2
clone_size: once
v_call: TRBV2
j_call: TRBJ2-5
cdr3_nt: TGTGCCAGCAGGGGACTAGCGGGAGCAAAAGGCCAAGAGACCCAGTACTTC
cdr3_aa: CASRGLAGAKGQETQYF

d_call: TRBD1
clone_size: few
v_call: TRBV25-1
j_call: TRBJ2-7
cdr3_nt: TGTGCCAGCATCGGGGACAGGGGCTACGAGCAGTACTTC
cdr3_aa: CASIGDRGYEQYF

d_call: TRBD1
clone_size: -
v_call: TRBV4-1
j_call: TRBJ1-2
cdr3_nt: TGCGCCAGCAGCCCAAAAGGGGGGGACAGGGGATATCGGGGCTACACCTTC
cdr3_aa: CASSPKGGDRGYRGYTF

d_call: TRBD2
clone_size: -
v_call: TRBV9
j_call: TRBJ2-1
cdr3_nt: TGTGCCAGCAGCGTAATCCTAGCGGGGGTCAATGAGCAGTTCTTC
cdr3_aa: CASSVILAGVNEQFF

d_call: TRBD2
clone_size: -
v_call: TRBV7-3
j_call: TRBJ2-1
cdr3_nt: TGTGCCAGCAGCTTAATACTAGCGGGAGTTACTGAGCAGTTCTTC
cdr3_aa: CASSLILAGVTEQFF

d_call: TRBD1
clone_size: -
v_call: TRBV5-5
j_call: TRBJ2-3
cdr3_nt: TGTGCCAGCAGCCCGGGACAGTTTTTCACAGATACGCAGTATTTT
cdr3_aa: CASSPGQFFTDTQYF

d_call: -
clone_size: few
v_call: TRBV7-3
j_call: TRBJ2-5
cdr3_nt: TGTGCCAGCAGCCCCGGGGGAGGCAGGGAGACCCAGTACTTC
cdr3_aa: CASSPGGGRETQYF

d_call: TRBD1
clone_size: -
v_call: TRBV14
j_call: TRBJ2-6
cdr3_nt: TGTGCCAGCAGCGCCCGGGACAGGGACTTCGGTGGGGCCAACGTCCTGACTTTC
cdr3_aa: CASSARDRDFGGANVLTF

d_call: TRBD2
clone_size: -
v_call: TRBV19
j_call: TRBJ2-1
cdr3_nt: TGTGCCAGTATTAGGACTAGCGGGAGCTACAATGAGCAGTTCTTC
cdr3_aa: CASIRTSGSYNEQFF

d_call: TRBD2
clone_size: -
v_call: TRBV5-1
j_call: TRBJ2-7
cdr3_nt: TGCGCCAGCAGCACTAGCGGGAGGGGCAAGAACGAGCAGTACTTC
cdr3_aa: CASSTSGRGKNEQYF

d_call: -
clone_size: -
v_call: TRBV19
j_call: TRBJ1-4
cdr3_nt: TGTGCCAGTAGTAGACTTCGAGCAACTAATGAAAAACTGTTTTTT
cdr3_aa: CASSRLRATNEKLFF

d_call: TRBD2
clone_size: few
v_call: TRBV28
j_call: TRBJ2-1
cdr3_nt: TGTGCCAGCAGTTCCCCGGGACTAGCGATCAATGAGCAGTTCTTC
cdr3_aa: CASSSPGLAINEQFF

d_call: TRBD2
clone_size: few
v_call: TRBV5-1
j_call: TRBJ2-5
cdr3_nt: TGCGCCAGCAGCTCCCCGGGAGGGGAGACCCAGTACTTC
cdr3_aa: CASSSPGGETQYF

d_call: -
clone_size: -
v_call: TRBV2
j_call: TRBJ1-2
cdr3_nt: TGTGCCAGCAGCGGGACTCAAGAAGGCTATGGCTACACCTTC
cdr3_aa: CASSGTQEGYGYTF

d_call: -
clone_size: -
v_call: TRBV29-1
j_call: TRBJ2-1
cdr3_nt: TGCAGCGTTGGGAAGGGCAGGGGGGTGCAGTTCTTC
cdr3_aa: CSVGKGRGVQFF

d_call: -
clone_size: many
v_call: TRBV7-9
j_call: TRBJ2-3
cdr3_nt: TGTGCCGCGGAAGGGGCTCGCGGGTCATACACAGATACGCAGTATTTT
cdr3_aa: CAAEGARGSYTDTQYF

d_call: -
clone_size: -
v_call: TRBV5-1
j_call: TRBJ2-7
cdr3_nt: TGCGCCAGCAGCTTCCGACTAGGCAGCTCCTACGAGCAGTACTTC
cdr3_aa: CASSFRLGSSYEQYF

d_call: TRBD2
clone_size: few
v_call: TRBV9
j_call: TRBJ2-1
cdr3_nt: TGTGCCAGCAGCGCTCTAGCGGGAGTCAAGGAGCAGTTCTTC
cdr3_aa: CASSALAGVKEQFF

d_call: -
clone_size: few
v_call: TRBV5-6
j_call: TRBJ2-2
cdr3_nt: TGTGCCAGCAGCCACGACTCCGTGGGCGGGGAGCTGTTTTTT
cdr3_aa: CASSHDSVGGELFF

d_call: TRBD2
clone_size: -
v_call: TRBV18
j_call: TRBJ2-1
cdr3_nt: TGTGCCAGCTCACCCGGTCTAGCGGGAGGGGCCTACAATGAGCAGTTCTTC
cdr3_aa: CASSPGLAGGAYNEQFF

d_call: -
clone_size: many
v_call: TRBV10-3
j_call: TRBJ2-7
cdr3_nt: TGTGCCATCAGTGTTCTAGGGTACGAGCAGTACTTC
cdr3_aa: CAISVLGYEQYF

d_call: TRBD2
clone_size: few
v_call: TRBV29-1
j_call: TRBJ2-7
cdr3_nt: TGCAGCGTTGAAGGTGAGACTAGCGGGAGGAATTCCTACGAGCAGTACTTC
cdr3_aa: CSVEGETSGRNSYEQYF

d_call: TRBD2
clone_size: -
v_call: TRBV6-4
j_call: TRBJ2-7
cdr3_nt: TGTGCCAGCAGGGTACTAGCGGGAGACTCCTACGAGCAGTACTTC
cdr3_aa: CASRVLAGDSYEQYF

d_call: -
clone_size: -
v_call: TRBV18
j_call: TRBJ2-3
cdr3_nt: TGTGCCAGCTCACCTTCGAAGCCAGATACGCAGTATTTT
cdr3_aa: CASSPSKPDTQYF

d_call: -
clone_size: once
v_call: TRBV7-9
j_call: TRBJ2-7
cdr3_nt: TGTGCCAGCAGCTTACCGACAGCCGGGGGATTCTACGAGCAGTACTTC
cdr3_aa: CASSLPTAGGFYEQYF

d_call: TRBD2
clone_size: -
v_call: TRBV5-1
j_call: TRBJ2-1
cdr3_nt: TGCGCCAGCAGCTTGAGAAGGACTAGCTTCTTCGTCAATGAGCAGTTCTTC
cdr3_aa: CASSLRRTSFFVNEQFF

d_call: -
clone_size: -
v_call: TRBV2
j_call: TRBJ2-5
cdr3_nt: TGTGCCAGCAGTTCCCGACTAGTGGGTCAGGAGACCCAGTACTTC
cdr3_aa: CASSSRLVGQETQYF

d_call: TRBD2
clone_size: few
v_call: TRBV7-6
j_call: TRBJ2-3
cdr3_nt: TGTGCCAGCAGCTTTCGACTAGCACAAAGCACAGATACGCAGTATTTT
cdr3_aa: CASSFRLAQSTDTQYF

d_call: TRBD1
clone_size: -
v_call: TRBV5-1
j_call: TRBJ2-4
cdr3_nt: TGCGCCAGCACCTTGGCAGGGGGAAACATTCAGTACTTC
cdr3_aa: CASTLAGGNIQYF

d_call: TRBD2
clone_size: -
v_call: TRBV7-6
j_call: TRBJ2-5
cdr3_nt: TGTGCCAGCAGCCGACAAGGGGCGGGAGGCTGGGAGACCCAGTACTTC
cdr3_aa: CASSRQGAGGWETQYF

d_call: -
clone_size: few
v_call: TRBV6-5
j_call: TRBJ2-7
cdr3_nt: TGTGCCAGCAGTCAATCTAGAAACGAGCAGTACTTC
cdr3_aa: CASSQSRNEQYF

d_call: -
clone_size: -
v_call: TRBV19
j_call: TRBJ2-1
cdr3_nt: TGTGCCAGTAGTACCACCCGGGACCATCAAGAGCAGTTCTTC
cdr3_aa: CASSTTRDHQEQFF

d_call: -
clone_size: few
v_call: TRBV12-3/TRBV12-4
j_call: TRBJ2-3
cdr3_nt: TGTGCCAGCAGTTTAGATACTTTGGATACGCAGTATTTT
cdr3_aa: CASSLDTLDTQYF

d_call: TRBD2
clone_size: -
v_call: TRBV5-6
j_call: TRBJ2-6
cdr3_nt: TGTGCCAGCAGCTCTAGACTAGCGGGAGGGCCTGGGGCCAACGTCCTGACTTTC
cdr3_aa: CASSSRLAGGPGANVLTF